This TCR beta chain was identified during a study of PD-1 blockade in mismatch repair-deficient tumors. This clone came up once. The antigen remains undetermined. Germline values: CDR1 SGHTA, CDR2 FQGNSA. The V gene lost 2 bases and the J gene lost 5 bases, with 7 bases spanning the gap. The CDR3 runs to 13 residues. Regarding the study as a whole: Tumor-resident clones, often absent from pretreatment blood, expanded after pembrolizumab and then contracted.

Clones were read by immunoSEQ multiplex PCR, and TCRdb kept only the in-frame ones, dropping some. The table records approximately 110,000 clones, 65% to 80% of them present only once. TCR sequencing covered a few patients who responded to pembrolizumab. The clonotype originates from an adult with mismatch repair-deficient cancer. Sequencing was performed on peripheral blood, taken approximately 14 months after starting pembrolizumab. The chain joins TRBV7-2 to TRBJ1-5, with unresolved D. In nucleotides, the CDR3 is TGTGCCAGCAGCTTATTTCAGGATCAGCCCCAGCATTTT. Translating gives CASSLFQDQPQHF.